The 20 T cell receptor beta chains listed next were all sequenced from one sample in a study of chemoradiotherapy in HPV16-positive cancers. Method: immunoSEQ multiplex PCR; TCRdb's copy keeps in-frame clones and lacks some. The sample has under 14,000 clones; roughly 72% are singletons. Sample collection occurred from a patient who underwent chemoradiotherapy. These receptors were obtained from a human donor with HPV-associated anogenital cancer.

This sequence joins TRBV19 and TRBJ1-5, with D maybe TRBD1 (6 bases). The germline V gene has CDR1 LNHDA and CDR2 SQIVND (reference sequence). This CDR3 has 16 amino acids. Deletions cut 5 bases from V and 0 bases from J, with 14 bases between. The CDR3 reads CASSLGGVYSNQPQHF. CDR3 coding DNA: TGTGCCAGTAGTTTAGGGGGGGTATATAGCAATCAGCCCCAGCATTTT.

The chain uses TRBV18 and TRBJ1-4, with TRBD1 identical over 9 bases. V trimming: 8 bases; J trimming: 8 bases; junction bases outside the gene matches: 6. Germline values: CDR1 KGHSH, CDR2 LQKENI. The length of the CDR3 is 13 residues. CDR3 bases: TGTGCCAGCCGGCCACAGGGGGCAGAAAAACTGTTTTTT. Amino acid sequence: CASRPQGAEKLFF.

This clone was seen more than once but under ten times. CDR3 coding DNA: TGCAGTGCTAGCCGGGACTACCAATACTTC. This codes for CSASRDYQYF. The chain carries TRBV20-1 and TRBJ2-5; 7 bases fit TRBD2. The V segment lost 3 bases and the J segment 14 bases; nucleotides outside the gene matches: 6. The CDR3 runs to 10 residues. Looked up from germline, CDR1 is DFQATT and CDR2 is SNEGSKA (reference sequence).

This clone has a handful of counts. V gene TRBV7-9 combines with J gene TRBJ1-3; unclear D gene. CDR3 length: 12 amino acids. V dropped 8 bases and J dropped 0 bases, with 5 bases sitting between them. Germline V gives CDR1 SEHNR, CDR2 FQNEAQ (reference sequence). In nucleotides, the CDR3 is TGTGCCAGCGGCGACTCTGGAAACACCATATATTTT. This codes for CASGDSGNTIYF.

The rearrangement uses TRBV5-1 and TRBJ2-7; TRBD2 is a possible D gene (6 bases). There are 13 residues in the CDR3. The germline V gene has CDR1 SGHRS and CDR2 YFSETQ. The V end lost 3 bases, the J end lost 6 bases, and 13 bases lay between the germline ends. Here the CDR3 reads CASSSGGVSEQYV. The CDR3 coding sequence is TGCGCCAGCAGCTCCGGCGGGGTATCCGAGCAGTACGTC.

This clone has just a few counts. The V call is TRBV29-1, the J call TRBJ1-4; 7 bases are shared with TRBD1. Germline trimming cut 7 bases from V and 7 bases from J; bases unmatched to any gene: 12. The CDR3 spans 14 residues. Germline V gene data show CDR1 as SQVTM and CDR2 as ANQGSEA. The CDR3 reads CSASRQGSSEKLFF. The CDR3 DNA reads TGCAGCGCATCTCGACAGGGCAGTAGTGAAAAACTGTTTTTT. The complete variable domain, with remaining parts taken from reference TRBV29-1 and TRBJ1-4, reads SAVISQKPSRDICQRGTSLTIQCQVDSQVTMMFWYRQQPGQSLTLIATANQGSEATYESGFVIDKFPISRPNLTFSTLTVSNMSPEDSSIYLCSASRQGSSEKLFFGSGTQLSVL.

This rearrangement joins TRBV7-2 to TRBJ1-6; maybe TRBD1 (5 bases). This CDR3 contains 16 residues. V was pared by 5 bases and J by 3 bases, with 14 bases between. Germline V gene data show CDR1 as SGHTA and CDR2 as FQGNSA. The CDR3 DNA follows: TGTGCCAGCAGCCGAGGGACGGAAAACTATAATTCACCCCTCCACTTT. Its translation: CASSRGTENYNSPLHF.

The chain recombines TRBV4-3 with TRBJ1-2; 8 positions match TRBD1. The CDR3 consists of 19 residues. V shed 0 bases, J shed 8 bases, and the junction held 20 bases outside the gene matches. In germline, CDR1 is LGHNA, CDR2 YSLEER. Here the CDR3 DNA reads TGCGCCAGCAGCCAAGAGGAAAGGACAGGGCCCGCCCGGGTCGAGGGCTACACCTTC. It encodes CASSQEERTGPARVEGYTF.

This sequence joins TRBV29-1 and TRBJ1-1, with a weak D call TRBD1 (6 bases). The CDR3 has 15 amino acids. Trimming removed 2 bases from V and 0 bases from J, with 13 bases in between. From germline, CDR1 is SQVTM and CDR2 ANQGSEA. CDR3 DNA sequence: TGCAGCGTTGAATTATACAGGGAGTTGAACACTGAAGCTTTCTTT. This codes for CSVELYRELNTEAFF.

J is TRBJ1-1 and V is TRBV9; a possible D gene is TRBD1 (6 bases). This CDR3 region has 22 residues. Deletions cut 0 bases from V and 3 bases from J, with 33 bases between. Germline loops: CDR1 SGDLS, CDR2 YYNGEE. CDR3 protein: CASSVEVWAGPFIQGTDTEAFF. CDR3 nucleotide sequence: TGTGCCAGCAGCGTAGAGGTGTGGGCTGGCCCTTTCATACAGGGCACGGACACTGAAGCTTTCTTT.

V is TRBV7-2 and J is TRBJ2-7; 9 bases match TRBD2. Trimming took 3 bases from V and 2 from J; bases not matched to a gene: 5. This CDR3 has 15 residues. Germline loops: CDR1 SGHTA, CDR2 FQGNSA. CDR3 region: CASSLRREGPYEQYF. CDR3 coding DNA: TGTGCCAGCAGCTTGAGGCGGGAGGGACCCTACGAGCAGTACTTC. Using reference TRBV7-2 and TRBJ2-7 for the parts outside the CDR3, the full variable domain is GAGVSQSPSNKVTEKGKDVELRCDPISGHTALYWYRQSLGQGLEFLIYFQGNSAPDKSGLPSDRFSAERTGGSVSTLTIQRTQQEDSAVYLCASSLRREGPYEQYFGPGTRLTVT.

This rearrangement joins TRBV6-5 to TRBJ1-1; the D gene is possibly TRBD1 (6 bases). CDR3 length: 15 amino acids. Trimming removed 8 bases from V and 0 bases from J, with 16 bases in between. Germline V gene data show CDR1 as MNHEY and CDR2 as SVGAGI. In nucleotides, the CDR3 is TGTGCCAGCGCATATAGACAGGCTCTGAACACTGAAGCTTTCTTT. This codes for CASAYRQALNTEAFF.

This clone was counted once. The chain recombines TRBV30 with TRBJ2-5, with 12 bases fitting TRBD2. Germline lookup yields CDR1 GTSNPN and CDR2 SVGIG (reference sequence). The CDR3 runs to 14 residues. J lost 5 bases, V lost 2 bases, and 3 bases had no gene match. The CDR3 DNA sequence: TGTGCCTGGAGTTTAACTAGCGGGGGGGAGACCCAGTACTTC. Protein sequence: CAWSLTSGGETQYF.

The J gene is TRBJ2-5, the V gene TRBV4-3, with 8 bases fitting TRBD2. The CDR3 totals 16 residues. In germline, CDR1 is LGHNA, CDR2 YSLEER. Losses at the gene ends were 6 bases for V and 1 base for J; bases not matched to a gene: 10. The CDR3 nucleotides read TGCGCCAGCAGTCGGGATAGGGCGGGGGGCCAAGAGACCCAGTACTTC. Translating gives CASSRDRAGGQETQYF.

This sequence joins TRBV19 and TRBJ1-1; D perhaps matches TRBD1 (5 bases). V lost 4 bases to trimming and J lost 4 bases, with 10 bases between them. Germline CDR1 is LNHDA and CDR2 is SQIVND (reference sequence). The CDR3 length is 13 residues. The CDR3 sequence: CASSTGFFTEAFF. The CDR3 DNA reads TGTGCCAGTAGTACAGGGTTTTTCACTGAAGCTTTCTTT.

V gene TRBV7-6 combines with J gene TRBJ2-3; D is unclear. Germline V gene data show CDR1 as SGHVS and CDR2 as FNYEAQ. This CDR3 spans 14 amino acids. V gave up 1 base and J gave up 6 bases, with 11 bases separating them. The CDR3 DNA reads as TGTGCCAGCAGCTTAGTCCCAACCGATGATACGCAGTATTTT. Translation: CASSLVPTDDTQYF.

CDR3 nucleotide sequence: TGTGCCAGCAGCACAGACTTGCGGGGGACCCAGTACTTC. This sequence encodes CASSTDLRGTQYF. The V gene is TRBV11-3, the J gene TRBJ2-5; D is perhaps TRBD2 (6 bases). The V and J ends lost 5 bases and 7 bases respectively, with 14 bases between them. This CDR3 is 13 amino acids long. Looked up from germline, CDR1 is SGHNT and CDR2 is YENEEA.

This chain links TRBV2 with TRBJ1-3; 11 bases are shared with TRBD1. After removal of 9 bases from V and 2 bases from J, the junction contained 9 bases not matched to a gene. Germline lookup yields CDR1 SNHLY and CDR2 FYNNEI. The CDR3 is 16 amino acids. CDR3 protein: CASAGTGGFAGNTIYF. The DNA for the CDR3 is TGTGCCAGTGCCGGGACAGGGGGATTTGCTGGAAACACCATATATTTT.

The gene calls are TRBV7-2 and TRBJ2-3, with D possibly TRBD2 on 7 matching bases. The V and J ends lost 3 bases and 3 bases respectively, with 16 bases between them. This CDR3 region has 16 residues. The germline CDR1 and CDR2 sequences are SGHTA and FQGNSA. CDR3 nucleotides: TGTGCCAGCAGCTTTCCGCGGGGGCAAACTACAGATACGCAGTATTTT. This encodes CASSFPRGQTTDTQYF.

The rearrangement uses TRBV6-1 and TRBJ1-1; TRBD1 might be the D (5 bases). From germline, CDR1 is MNHNS and CDR2 SASEGT. The CDR3 totals 14 residues. V was cut by 8 bases and J by 1 base, with 14 bases left in between. CDR3 sequence reads: CASSPGGENTEAFF. For the CDR3, the DNA is TGTGCCAGCTCCCCAGGAGGGGAGAACACTGAAGCTTTCTTT.